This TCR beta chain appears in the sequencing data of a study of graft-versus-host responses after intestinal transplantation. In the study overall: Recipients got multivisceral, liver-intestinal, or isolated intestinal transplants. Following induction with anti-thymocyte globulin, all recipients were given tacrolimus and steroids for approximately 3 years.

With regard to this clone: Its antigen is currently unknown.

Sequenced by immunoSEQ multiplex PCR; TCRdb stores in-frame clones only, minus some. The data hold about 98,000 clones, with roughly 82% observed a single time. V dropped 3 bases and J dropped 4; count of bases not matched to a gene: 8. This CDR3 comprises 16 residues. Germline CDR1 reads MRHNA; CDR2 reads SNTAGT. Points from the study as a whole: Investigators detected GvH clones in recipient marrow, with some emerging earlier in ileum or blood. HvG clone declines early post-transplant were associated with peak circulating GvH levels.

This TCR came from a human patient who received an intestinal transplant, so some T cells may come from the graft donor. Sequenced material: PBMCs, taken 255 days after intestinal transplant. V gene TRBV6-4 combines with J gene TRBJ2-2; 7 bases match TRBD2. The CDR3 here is CASSEEGGSGTGELFF. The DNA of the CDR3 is TGTGCCAGCAGTGAAGAGGGAGGGAGCGGCACCGGGGAGCTGTTTTTT.